The sequence of this T cell receptor (beta chain) was determined in a study of CD8 T cells in ankylosing spondylitis. Study outcomes and limitations: Researchers reportedly found disease-linked clones significantly enriched in matched ankylosing spondylitis synovial fluid. Relatively scarce in peripheral blood, disease-linked clones were CD8+. Among TCR beta sequences, a motif of under ten highly homologous variants appeared characteristic of ankylosing spondylitis blood.

Scientists made TCR beta libraries using quantitative 5'-RACE with molecular barcodes. Each CDR3 protein is one row after TCRdb ran MiXCR on the 5' RACE reads. The sample lists about 250,000 distinct CDR3 sequences, about 10% occurring once. As concerns this clonotype: The target antigen is unknown.

The V and J ends lost 5 bases and 2 bases respectively, with 18 bases between them. Germline V lookup: CDR1 SGHVS, CDR2 FQNEAQ. This CDR3 spans 16 amino acids. The receptor was derived from a male donor with ankylosing spondylitis or in good health (not recorded which). The sequenced material came from blood, either unsorted or a sorted T cell fraction (not recorded which). The genes are TRBV7-8 and TRBJ2-5; D unresolved. For the CDR3, the DNA is TGTGCCAGCAGCCCCCGACCGCCGGCTATTCAAGAGACCCAGTACTTC. Translated: CASSPRPPAIQETQYF.